The TCR beta chain described here comes from a study of T-cell reconstitution after alpha-beta-depleted transplantation in children. Points from the study as a whole: T-cell counts and diversity at one year following transplant were attributed mainly to newly produced T cells. It was surviving recipient T cells and thymic progenitors that gave some patients high TCRbeta diversity at day 60. By about two months after transplant, alpha-beta T cells reportedly arose from several hundred graft clones that had expanded.

Unique molecular identifiers were used to barcode this TCRbeta library. In TCRdb, the PCR reads were re-called with MiXCR into one record per CDR3 protein. The sample lists a few hundred thousand distinct CDR3 sequences, roughly a quarter seen once, with less than 40% in the top ten. This CDR3 has 14 amino acids. V was shortened by 0 bases and J by 9 bases, with 10 bases between the two germline ends. Per germline, CDR1 SGHRS and CDR2 YFSETQ. This clonotype has more than one count but fewer than ten. Its antigen is unknown. Sequences were derived from PBMCs, sampled before TCRalphabeta/CD19-depleted stem cell transplant. The clonotype comes from a boy under two years old with Wiskott-Aldrich syndrome, due to receive a stem cell transplant. This sequence joins TRBV5-1 and TRBJ1-6; the D gene is possibly TRBD1 (5 bases). In nucleotides, the CDR3 is TGCGCCAGCAGCTTGGGGCCAGGGTCTTCACCCCTCCACTTT. Translating it yields CASSLGPGSSPLHF.